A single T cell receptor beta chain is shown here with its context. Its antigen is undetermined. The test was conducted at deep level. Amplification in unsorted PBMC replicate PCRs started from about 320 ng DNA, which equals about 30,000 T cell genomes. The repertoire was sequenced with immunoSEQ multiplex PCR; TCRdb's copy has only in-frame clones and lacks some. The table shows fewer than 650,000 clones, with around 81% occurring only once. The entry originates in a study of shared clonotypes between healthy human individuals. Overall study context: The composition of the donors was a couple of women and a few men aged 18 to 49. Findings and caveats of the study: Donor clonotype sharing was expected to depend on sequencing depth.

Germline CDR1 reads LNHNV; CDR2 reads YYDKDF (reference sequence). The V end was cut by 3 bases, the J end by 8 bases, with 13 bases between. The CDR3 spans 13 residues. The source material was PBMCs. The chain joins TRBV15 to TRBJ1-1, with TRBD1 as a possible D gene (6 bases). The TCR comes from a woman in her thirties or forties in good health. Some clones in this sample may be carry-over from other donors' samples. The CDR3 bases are TGTGCCACCAGCAGGATACAGGGAGTAGAAGCTTTCTTT. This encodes CATSRIQGVEAFF.